This T cell receptor beta chain was identified during a study of blood T cell repertoires in COVID-19 (dated by TCRdb to 2019 to 2021). At the level of the whole study: The collaborator samples originated in the United States, Italy and Spain and spanned the acute and convalescent phases of COVID-19. The material from the prospective study consisted of cDNA or gDNA derived from T cells, B-cell-depleted T cells, or PBMCs. Subjects who had been exposed to COVID-19, were actively infected with it, or had recovered from it provided the deeply sampled blood TCRbeta repertoires that made up the dataset. The repertoires were released in a freely available public database intended as a resource for research on the immune response to SARS-CoV-2. The samples were drawn from the first 160 participants of the ongoing ImmuneRACE study and from 950 to 1,500 subjects provided by 6 global collaborators. The sample metadata nearly always contained a de-identified subject ID, COVID-19 status, age in years and sex. Where available, HLA class I and class II types were obtained from metadata supplied by the sample provider rather than from assay-based typing.

Notes on this clone: Which antigen it targets is not known. No much larger clone is present one base from it, and per-base qualities are unavailable.

Germline trimming amounts to 0 bases on V and 2 bases on J, with 4 as the count of junction bases outside the gene matches. Based on the germline V gene (reference sequence), the CDR1 and CDR2 sequences are LGHDT and YNNKEL. Counted from cysteine to phenylalanine, this CDR3 has 16 amino acids. This entry keeps only the CDR3 DNA: 48 bases, framed from base 1. The immunoSEQ Assay, a bias-controlled multiplex PCR, was used to amplify TCRbeta CDR3 regions from genomic DNA. Regarding the original processing steps: The number of nucleated cells in each sample was estimated by amplification of reference gene primers within the assay. To quantify the absolute abundance of each unique TCRbeta CDR3 rearrangement, sequence reads were collapsed and filtered. For each sample, productive Simpson clonality was calculated as the square root of Simpson's diversity index across productive rearrangements. In its TCRdb copy, this immuneACCESS table keeps in-frame sequences only and misses some clones. Where compared with another copy, unresolved V genes explain less than half of these, and the others have no known cause. V and J calls and clone size come straight from that table; D and trimming were deduced from the DNA. The sample table lists around 700,000 clones, approximately 90% of them with a count of one. 0.2% to 0.3% of the sample is held by the ten biggest clonotypes.

Collaborating institutions collected whole blood in K2EDTA tubes following their own protocols. For TCRbeta analysis, collaborators shipped samples as frozen whole blood, isolated PBMCs, or DNA extracted from either of those sample types. Overall study outcomes, separate from this receptor: The amount of clinical and demographic metadata varied by source and participant and was provided uncurated.

The material sequenced was peripheral blood. The V and J genes are TRBV3-1 (or the pseudogene TRBV3-2) and TRBJ2-3; TRBD1 fits 8 bases in the junction. The source of this sequence is a woman younger than 30 with acute or convalescent COVID-19. The encoded CDR3 is CASSQDAQGATDTQYF. At the DNA level, the sequence is TGTGCCAGCAGCCAAGACGCCCAGGGGGCCACAGATACGCAGTATTTT.